The clone carrying this TCR beta chain was counted only a few times. Its antigen is undetermined. These data come from a study of T cells in Graves' hyperthyroidism and ophthalmopathy. The study, taken as a whole, reports: Most thyroid clonotypes with frequency above 0.001 were detected in blood.

Amplification of TCR beta CDR3 regions used RNA as the template. HTBI primers were used for first-round RT-PCR of the TCR CDR3. TCRdb itself ran the multiplex PCR reads through MiXCR, one entry per CDR3 protein. The sample contains under 400,000 distinct CDR3 sequences, over 12% of which appear only once. This CDR3 contains 16 residues. Trimming cost V 3 bases and J 1 base; bases outside gene matches: 1. CDR1 KGHDR and CDR2 SFDVKD come from the germline V gene. PBMCs came from 10 ml fresh peripheral blood. This TCR derives from a woman in her sixties with Graves' ophthalmopathy. Sequencing was done on a sample of blood. This rearrangement joins TRBV24-1 to TRBJ2-2; 10 nucleotides match TRBD1. CDR3 region: CATSDRTGGNTGELFF. In nucleotides, the CDR3 is TGTGCCACCAGTGATAGGACAGGGGGGAACACCGGGGAGCTGTTTTTT.